This TCR beta chain comes out of a study of blood T cell repertoires in COVID-19 (dated by TCRdb to 2018 to 2020). In the study overall: The collaborator samples originated in the United States, Italy and Spain and spanned the acute and convalescent phases of COVID-19. The samples were drawn from two sources: the first 160 participants of the ongoing ImmuneRACE study, and about 1,300 subjects contributed by 6 global collaborators. HLA class I and class II types, where available, came from metadata supplied by the sample provider rather than from assay-based typing. The repertoires were released in a freely available public database meant as a resource for research on the immune response to SARS-CoV-2. A de-identified subject ID, COVID-19 status, age in years and sex were almost always included in the sample metadata. The prospective study material was composed of cDNA or gDNA derived from T cells, B-cell-depleted T cells, or PBMCs. The dataset comprised deeply sampled blood TCRbeta repertoires from subjects exposed to, actively infected with, or recovered from COVID-19. The study at large found these results: How much clinical and demographic metadata was included differed by source and by participant, and the metadata was provided uncurated.

Samples from volunteer blood donors who had recovered from COVID-19 were contributed by a second Seattle source. The collaborating institutions used their own protocols to collect whole blood in K2EDTA tubes. For TCRbeta analysis, collaborators shipped samples as frozen whole blood, isolated PBMCs, or DNA extracted from either of those sample types. A note on this clone: Its target antigen remains unknown. No base-level quality is on record; no much larger clone is a single base apart.

TCRbeta CDR3 regions were amplified from genomic DNA using the immunoSEQ Assay, a bias-controlled multiplex PCR. As for the authors' bioinformatics: The number of nucleated cells in each sample was estimated by amplification of reference gene primers within the assay. To quantify the absolute abundance of each unique TCRbeta CDR3 rearrangement, sequence reads were collapsed and filtered. Productive Simpson clonality was computed per sample as the square root of Simpson's diversity index over productive rearrangements. Sourced from immuneACCESS, this table was stored by TCRdb with only in-frame sequences that have V and J called. A share of the clones is absent; for the studies checked, an unresolved V gene accounts for under half, and the remainder has no known explanation. D and trimming come from the DNA, and the V and J calls and clone size come from that table. For this sample the table gives fewer than 300,000 clones, of which about 83% were detected only once. The ten largest clones represent 8.5% to 9.5% of the sample.

What was sequenced was peripheral blood. This TCR was sampled from a woman aged 45-65 years who had recovered from COVID-19.

The CDR3: CASSITSGAPLQYF. The bases read TGTGCCAGTAGTATCACCAGCGGGGCTCCTTTGCAGTACTTC. This sequence uses TRBV19 and TRBJ2-7, with 7 central nucleotides matching TRBD2. Reading from cysteine to phenylalanine, the CDR3 counts 14 amino acids. Only CDR3 DNA remains: 42 bases, in frame from the first base. Trimming removed 3 bases from V and 9 bases from J; the gene matches leave 11 bases unexplained. Sequences LNHDA (CDR1) and SQIVND (CDR2) are obtained from the germline V gene (reference sequence).